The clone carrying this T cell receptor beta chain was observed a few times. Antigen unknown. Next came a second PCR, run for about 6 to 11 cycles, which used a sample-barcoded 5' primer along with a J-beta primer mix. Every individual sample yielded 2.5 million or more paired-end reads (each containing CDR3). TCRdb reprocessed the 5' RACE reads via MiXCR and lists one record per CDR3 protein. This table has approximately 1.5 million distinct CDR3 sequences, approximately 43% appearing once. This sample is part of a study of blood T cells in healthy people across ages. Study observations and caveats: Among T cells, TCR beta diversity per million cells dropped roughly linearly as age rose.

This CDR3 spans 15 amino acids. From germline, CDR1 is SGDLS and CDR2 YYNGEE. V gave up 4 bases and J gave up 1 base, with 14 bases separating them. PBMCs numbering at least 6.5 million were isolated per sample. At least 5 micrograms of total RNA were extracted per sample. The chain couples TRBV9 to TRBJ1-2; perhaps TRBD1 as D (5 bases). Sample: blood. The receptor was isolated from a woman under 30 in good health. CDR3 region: CASSSRDGLNYGYTF. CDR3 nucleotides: TGTGCCAGCAGCTCCAGGGATGGGCTTAACTATGGCTACACCTTC.